This TCR beta chain derives from a study of PD-1 blockade in classical Hodgkin lymphoma. Study observations and caveats: Diminished baseline TCR diversity has been reported in newly diagnosed patients relative to healthy donors. Excluded were patients who started nivolumab under 1 year after ASCT, a group that had lower diversity. Newly diagnosed and completely responding patients shared comparable baseline diversity.

The CDR3 runs 15 residues. Deletions cut 3 bases from V and 2 bases from J, with 10 bases between. The germline V gene encodes CDR1 MNHEY and CDR2 SMNVEV (reference sequence). Generated by immunoSEQ multiplex PCR, the TCRdb table keeps only in-frame clones and is missing some. The sample contains 20,000 to 30,000 clones, 69% of which appear only once. Turning to this clone: Its antigen is not identified.

All patients relapsed after autologous stem cell transplantation, and brentuximab vedotin exposure varied. The sequence was obtained from a human donor with classical Hodgkin lymphoma. The sample consisted of peripheral blood mononuclear cells (PBMCs), taken at baseline. V gene TRBV27 combines with J gene TRBJ2-2; D gene unclear. CDR3 in amino acids: CASSLVSGNTGELFF. DNA of the CDR3: TGTGCCAGCAGTTTGGTATCTGGAAACACCGGGGAGCTGTTTTTT.